This T cell receptor (beta chain) originates from a study of CD8 T cells in Susac syndrome. This CDR3 contains 16 residues. The V and J ends lost 1 base and 2 bases, in that order; junction bases with no gene match: 3. Germline V gives CDR1 SGHVS, CDR2 FQNEAQ. Random hexamers were used to reverse transcribe roughly 0.5 to 1 ug of RNA. TCRdb re-called the immunoSEQ multiplex PCR reads through MiXCR, storing one row per CDR3 protein. Of some 450,000 distinct CDR3 sequences listed, more than 80% are singletons. This clonotype was obtained from a human donor with multiple sclerosis. The chain employs TRBV7-8 and TRBJ2-3; the match to TRBD2 covers 10 bases. Sequencing was performed on CD8+ T cells from PBMCs. The CDR3 is CASSLELAGITDTQYF. CDR3 DNA: TGTGCCAGCAGCTTAGAACTAGCGGGGATCACAGATACGCAGTATTTT. Full variable domain (rest looked up from reference TRBV7-8 and TRBJ2-3): GAGVSQSPRYKVAKRGQDVALRCDPISGHVSLFWYQQALGQGPEFLTYFQNEAQLDKSGLPSDRFFAERPEGSVSTLKIQRTQQEDSAVYLCASSLELAGITDTQYFGPGTRLTVL.